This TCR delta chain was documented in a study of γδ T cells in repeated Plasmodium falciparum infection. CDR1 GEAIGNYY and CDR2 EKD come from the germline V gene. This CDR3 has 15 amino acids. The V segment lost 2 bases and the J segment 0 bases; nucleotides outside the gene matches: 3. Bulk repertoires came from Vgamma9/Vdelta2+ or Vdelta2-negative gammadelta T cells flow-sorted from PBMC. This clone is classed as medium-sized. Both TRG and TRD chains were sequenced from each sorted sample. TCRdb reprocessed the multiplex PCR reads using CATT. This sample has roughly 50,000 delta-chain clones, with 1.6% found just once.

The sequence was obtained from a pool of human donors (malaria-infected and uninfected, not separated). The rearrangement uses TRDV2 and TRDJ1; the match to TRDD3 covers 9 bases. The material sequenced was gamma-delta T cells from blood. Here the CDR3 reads CACDKLGDDTDKLIF. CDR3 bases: TGTGCCTGTGACAAACTGGGGGACGACACCGATAAACTCATCTTT.